This TCR beta chain originates from a study of T-cell memory formation after mild COVID-19. The CDR3 has 15 residues. Trimming removed 6 bases at V and 0 bases at J, with 14 bases between. Germline loops: CDR1 SGHRS, CDR2 YFSETQ. Findings and limits, study-wide: Day 37-peaking second-wave clones had unconfirmed SARS-CoV-2 specificity. Cross-reactive memory apparently joined, as some responding clones appeared in pre-infection memory.

This clonotype showed up just a few times. The antigen is undetermined. cDNA libraries for TCR alpha and TCR beta, carrying sample barcodes and UMIs, came from 5'RACE with constant-segment primers. TCRdb re-analysed the 5' RACE reads in MiXCR, keeping a single row per CDR3 protein. Here the sample spans about 420,000 distinct CDR3 sequences, 23% being singletons. The sequencing input was PBMCs or a T cell subset sorted from them (not recorded which). V gene TRBV5-1 combines with J gene TRBJ2-3; a weak D match, TRBD2 (5 bases). The TCR comes from an adult woman who had mild COVID-19 (a few samples of this study predate the infection). Cell type and time point are not known. The CDR3 nucleotides read TGCGCCAGCACCCGACGGGGTGCTAGCACAGATACGCAGTATTTT. Encoded protein: CASTRRGASTDTQYF.